One and the same sample provided the 10 T cell receptor beta chains below, sequenced in a study of beta chain features in type 1 diabetes. What was sequenced were expressed TCRB transcripts, since all of the isolated RNA had been reverse transcribed. TCRdb's table, derived via immunoSEQ multiplex PCR, lists solely in-frame clones and lacks some. In the table there are just over 600,000 clones, around 16% of which are singletons. The specimen sequenced was naive CD4+ T cells from blood. Receptors originate from a man between 18 and 29 years old in good health.

In DNA, the CDR3 is TGTGCCAGCAGCCCCGGGACTCCAGCTCGGACCCAGTACTTC. As protein: CASSPGTPARTQYF. The V gene is TRBV9, the J gene TRBJ2-5, with a weak D call TRBD2 (6 bases). CDR3 length equals 14 residues. Germline V gives CDR1 SGDLS, CDR2 YYNGEE. The V gene lost 4 bases and the J gene lost 7 bases, with 17 bases spanning the gap.

This clone was detected only a few times. The chain links TRBV28 to TRBJ2-7; D ambiguous. V was shortened by 6 bases and J by 4 bases, with 10 bases between the two germline ends. Germline assignment: CDR1 MDHEN and CDR2 SYDVKM. The CDR3 is made up of 12 amino acids. The CDR3 region has the DNA TGTGCCAGCAGGGTAGCTAGGTACGAGCAGTACTTC. Translated: CASRVARYEQYF. Looking up the rest from reference TRBV28 and TRBJ2-7 gives the full variable domain: DVKVTQSSRYLVKRTGEKVFLECVQDMDHENMFWYRQDPGLGLRLIYFSYDVKMKEKGDIPEGYSVSREKKERFSLILESASTNQTSMYLCASRVARYEQYFGPGTRLTVT.

CDR3 sequence (DNA): TGTGCCACCAGCAGAGAGGGGAGGGGTTCACTCTACGAGCAGTACTTC. Its protein is CATSREGRGSLYEQYF. The chain combines TRBV15 with TRBJ2-7; 7 nucleotides line up with TRBD2. V lost 0 bases and J lost 3; bases outside the gene matches: 8. This CDR3 is 16 amino acids long. Germline CDR1 and CDR2: LNHNV and YYDKDF (reference sequence). The full variable domain, its missing parts supplied by reference TRBV15 and TRBJ2-7, is DAMVIQNPRYQVTQFGKPVTLSCSQTLNHNVMYWYQQKSSQAPKLLFHYYDKDFNNEADTPDNFQSRRPNTSFCFLDIRSPGLGDTAMYLCATSREGRGSLYEQYFGPGTRLTVT.

This clone has just a few counts. This chain connects TRBV9 to TRBJ1-6, with D perhaps matching TRBD1 (5 bases). CDR1 and CDR2 (germline): SGDLS, YYNGEE. The ends were cut back, 0 bases at V and 12 bases at J, with 13 bases in the middle. This CDR3 has 14 residues. The CDR3 coding sequence is TGTGCCAGCAGCGTAGACGGGGTAGGGGAACCCCTCCACTTT. It yields the protein CASSVDGVGEPLHF.

Here the CDR3 reads CASSPPGTTDTQYF. CDR3 nucleotides: TGTGCCAGCAGCCCCCCCGGGACTACTGATACGCAGTATTTT. This rearrangement joins TRBV7-3 to TRBJ2-3; 7 bases line up with TRBD2. The V gene's germline CDR1 is SGHTA and CDR2 FQGTGA. The CDR3 consists of 14 residues. V lost 5 bases, J lost 6 bases, and 8 bases stayed unmatched.

This clone has only a few counts. The CDR3 is CASSVTGSGTEAFF. CDR3 sequence (DNA): TGTGCCAGCAGCGTAACGGGGTCCGGCACTGAAGCTTTCTTT. This rearrangement joins TRBV9 to TRBJ1-1; D call uncertain. Germline V lookup: CDR1 SGDLS, CDR2 YYNGEE. The CDR3 runs to 14 residues. V was shortened by 1 base and J by 4 bases, with 11 bases between the two germline ends. Full variable domain (outside the CDR3, taken from reference TRBV9 and TRBJ1-1): DSGVTQTPKHLITATGQRVTLRCSPRSGDLSVYWYQQSLDQGLQFLIQYYNGEERAKGNILERFSAQQFPDLHSELNLSSLELGDSALYFCASSVTGSGTEAFFGQGTRLTVV.

Only a few counts were recorded for this clone. V is TRBV27 and J is TRBJ2-7, with D perhaps TRBD1 (5 bases). With 5 bases removed from V and 2 bases from J, the gap between germline ends came to 13 bases. CDR1 and CDR2 from the germline V gene are MNHEY and SMNVEV (reference sequence). This CDR3 has 14 amino acids. The CDR3, as DNA: TGTGCCAGCAGTCGCAGACAGTCCCCCTACGAGCAGTACTTC. It translates to CASSRRQSPYEQYF.

The chain employs TRBV9 and TRBJ1-3; 11 positions agree with TRBD1. Germline V gene lookup returns CDR1 SGDLS and CDR2 YYNGEE. The length of the CDR3 is 17 residues. V was clipped by 2 bases and J by 2 bases; unmatched bases: 6. The CDR3 DNA reads as TGTGCCAGCAGCGTCCGGACAGGGGGCGAAACTGGAAACACCATATATTTT. Protein: CASSVRTGGETGNTIYF. Full variable domain (rest looked up from reference TRBV9 and TRBJ1-3): DSGVTQTPKHLITATGQRVTLRCSPRSGDLSVYWYQQSLDQGLQFLIQYYNGEERAKGNILERFSAQQFPDLHSELNLSSLELGDSALYFCASSVRTGGETGNTIYFGEGSWLTVV.

The chain has TRBV6-6 and TRBJ1-6, with D possibly TRBD1 on 6 matching bases. V lost 6 bases, J lost 5 bases, and 11 bases lay in between. The germline V gene has CDR1 MNHNY and CDR2 SVGAGI (reference sequence). This CDR3 spans 14 amino acids. CDR3 sequence: CASRTGFDNSPLHF. The CDR3 nucleotides are TGTGCCAGCAGGACAGGTTTCGATAATTCACCCCTCCACTTT.

This clone was detected a few times. CDR3 amino acids: CASSVAQGSTDTQYF. The CDR3 DNA reads as TGTGCCAGCAGCGTAGCGCAGGGCAGCACAGATACGCAGTATTTT. The V and J genes are TRBV9 and TRBJ2-3; D perhaps matches TRBD1 (5 bases). The CDR3 is 15 amino acids. The germline CDR1 and CDR2 sequences are SGDLS and YYNGEE. The V end lost 0 bases, the J end lost 0 bases, and 8 bases lay between the germline ends.